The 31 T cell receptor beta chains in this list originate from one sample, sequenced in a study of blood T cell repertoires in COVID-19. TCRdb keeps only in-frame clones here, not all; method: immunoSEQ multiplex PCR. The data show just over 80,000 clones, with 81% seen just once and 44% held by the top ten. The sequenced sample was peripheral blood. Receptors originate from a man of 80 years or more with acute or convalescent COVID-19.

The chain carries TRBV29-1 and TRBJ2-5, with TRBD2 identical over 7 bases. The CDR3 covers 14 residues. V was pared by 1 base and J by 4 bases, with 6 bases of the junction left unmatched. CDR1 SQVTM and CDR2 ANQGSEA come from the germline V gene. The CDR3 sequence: CSVEGTSFGETQYF. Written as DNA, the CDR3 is TGCAGCGTTGAAGGGACTAGTTTCGGAGAGACCCAGTACTTC.

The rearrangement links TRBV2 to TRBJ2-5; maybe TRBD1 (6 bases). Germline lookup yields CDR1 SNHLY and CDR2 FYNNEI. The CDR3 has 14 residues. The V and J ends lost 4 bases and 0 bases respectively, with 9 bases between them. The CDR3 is CASSVNRDQETQYF. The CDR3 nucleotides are TGTGCCAGCAGTGTAAACAGGGACCAAGAGACCCAGTACTTC.

The CDR3 region is CASSLGPDRLNTEAFF. CDR3 nucleotides: TGTGCCAGCAGCTTAGGGCCAGACAGACTGAACACTGAAGCTTTCTTT. The J gene is TRBJ1-1, the V gene TRBV7-3; D might be TRBD1 (5 bases). The germline gives CDR1 SGHTA, CDR2 FQGTGA. The V gene lost 2 bases and the J gene lost 0 bases, with 13 bases spanning the gap. CDR3 length: 16 residues.

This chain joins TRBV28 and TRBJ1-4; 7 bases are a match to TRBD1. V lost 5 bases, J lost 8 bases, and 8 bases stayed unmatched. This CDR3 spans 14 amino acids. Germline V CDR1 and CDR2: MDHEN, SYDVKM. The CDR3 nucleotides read TGTGCCAGCAGTCCTTCCCCAGGGGGGGAAAAACTGTTTTTT. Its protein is CASSPSPGGEKLFF.

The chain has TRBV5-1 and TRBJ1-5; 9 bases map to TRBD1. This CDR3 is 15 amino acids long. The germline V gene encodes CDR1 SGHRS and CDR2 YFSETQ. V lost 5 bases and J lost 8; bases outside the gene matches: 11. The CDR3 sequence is CASSKQGAGEEPQHF. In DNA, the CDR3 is TGCGCCAGCAGTAAACAGGGGGCCGGTGAGGAGCCCCAGCATTTT.

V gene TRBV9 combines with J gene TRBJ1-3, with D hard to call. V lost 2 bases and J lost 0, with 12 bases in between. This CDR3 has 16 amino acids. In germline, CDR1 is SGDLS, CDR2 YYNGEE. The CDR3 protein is CASSVHVASSGNTIYF. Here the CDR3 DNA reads TGTGCCAGCAGCGTCCATGTGGCCAGCTCTGGAAACACCATATATTTT. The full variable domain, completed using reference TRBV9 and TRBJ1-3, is DSGVTQTPKHLITATGQRVTLRCSPRSGDLSVYWYQQSLDQGLQFLIQYYNGEERAKGNILERFSAQQFPDLHSELNLSSLELGDSALYFCASSVHVASSGNTIYFGEGSWLTVV.

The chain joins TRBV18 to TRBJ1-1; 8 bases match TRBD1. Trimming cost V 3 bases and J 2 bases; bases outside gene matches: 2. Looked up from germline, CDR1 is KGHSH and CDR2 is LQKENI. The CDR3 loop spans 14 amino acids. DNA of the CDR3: TGTGCCAGCTCACCGGGACAGGTAAACACTGAAGCTTTCTTT. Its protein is CASSPGQVNTEAFF.

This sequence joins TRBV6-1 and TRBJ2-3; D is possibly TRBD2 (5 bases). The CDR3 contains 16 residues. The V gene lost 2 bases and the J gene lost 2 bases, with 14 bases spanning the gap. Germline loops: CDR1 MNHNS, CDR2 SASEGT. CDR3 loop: CASSEWVDSYTDTQYF. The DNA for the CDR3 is TGTGCCAGCAGTGAATGGGTGGACTCATACACAGATACGCAGTATTTT.

The CDR3 nucleotides are TGTGCCAGCAGTACCCTGGACAGGGGGATAAGTGAGCAGTACTTC. Protein product: CASSTLDRGISEQYF. The rearrangement links TRBV6-5 to TRBJ2-7; 10 bases map to TRBD1. The V and J ends lost 5 bases and 7 bases, in that order; junction bases with no gene match: 11. The germline gives CDR1 MNHEY, CDR2 SVGAGI. This CDR3 is built from 15 residues.

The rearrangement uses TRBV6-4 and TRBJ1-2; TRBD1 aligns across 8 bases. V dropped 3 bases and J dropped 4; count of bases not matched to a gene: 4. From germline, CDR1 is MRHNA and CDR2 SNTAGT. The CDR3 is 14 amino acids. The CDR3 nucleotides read TGTGCCAGCAGTGAGCAACAGGGGGTCTATGGCTACACCTTC. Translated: CASSEQQGVYGYTF.

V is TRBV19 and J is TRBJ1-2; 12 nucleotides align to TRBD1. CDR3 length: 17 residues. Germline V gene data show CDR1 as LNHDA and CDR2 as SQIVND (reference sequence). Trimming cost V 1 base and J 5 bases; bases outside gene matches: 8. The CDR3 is CASSIGTGTGGRYGYTF. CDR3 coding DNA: TGTGCCAGTAGTATAGGCACCGGGACAGGGGGCCGGTATGGCTACACCTTC.

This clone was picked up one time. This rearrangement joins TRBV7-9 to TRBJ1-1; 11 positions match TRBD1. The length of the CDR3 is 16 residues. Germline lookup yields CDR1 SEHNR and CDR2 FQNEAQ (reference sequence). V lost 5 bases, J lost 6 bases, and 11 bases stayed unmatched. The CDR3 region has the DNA TGTGCCAGCAGCAGGACAGGGGGCGTTGGTTCCCCTGAAGCTTTCTTT. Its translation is CASSRTGGVGSPEAFF.

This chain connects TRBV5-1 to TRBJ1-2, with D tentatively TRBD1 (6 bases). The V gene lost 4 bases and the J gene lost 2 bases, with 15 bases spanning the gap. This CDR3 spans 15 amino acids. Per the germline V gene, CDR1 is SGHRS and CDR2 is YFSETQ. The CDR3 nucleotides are TGCGCCAGCAGCCAAGCCGGGACAAGGAACTATGGCTACACCTTC. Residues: CASSQAGTRNYGYTF.

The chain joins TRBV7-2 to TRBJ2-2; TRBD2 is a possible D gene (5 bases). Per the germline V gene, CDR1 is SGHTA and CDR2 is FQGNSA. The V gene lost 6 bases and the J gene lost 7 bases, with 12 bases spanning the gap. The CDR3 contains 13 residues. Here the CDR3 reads CASRPGIYGELFF. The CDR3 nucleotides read TGTGCCAGCAGGCCGGGGATTTACGGGGAGCTGTTTTTT.

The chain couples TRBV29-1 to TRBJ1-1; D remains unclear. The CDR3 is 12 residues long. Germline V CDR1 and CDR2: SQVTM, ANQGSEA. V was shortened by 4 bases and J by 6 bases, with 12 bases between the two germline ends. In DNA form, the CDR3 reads TGCAGCGTTGTTCTCTCAACAGCTGAAGCTTTCTTT. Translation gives CSVVLSTAEAFF.

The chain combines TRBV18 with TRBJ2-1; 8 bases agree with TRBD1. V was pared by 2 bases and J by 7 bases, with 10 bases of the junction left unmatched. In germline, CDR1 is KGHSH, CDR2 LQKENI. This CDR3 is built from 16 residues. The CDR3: CASSPRQGKGFNEQFF. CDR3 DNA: TGTGCCAGCTCACCAAGACAGGGGAAGGGGTTTAATGAGCAGTTCTTC.

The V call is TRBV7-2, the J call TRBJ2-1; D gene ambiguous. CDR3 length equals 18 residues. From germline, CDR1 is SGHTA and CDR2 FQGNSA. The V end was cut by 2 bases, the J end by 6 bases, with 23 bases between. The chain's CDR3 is CASSLIMSSPRLGNEQFF. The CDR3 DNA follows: TGTGCCAGCAGCTTAATTATGTCTAGTCCTAGATTAGGCAATGAGCAGTTCTTC.

CDR3 nucleotide sequence: TGTGCCAGCAGCCTTAGACAGGGGCCGGGAAACACCATATATTTT. It codes for CASSLRQGPGNTIYF. The chain uses TRBV11-3 and TRBJ1-3; 8 bases agree with TRBD1. CDR1 and CDR2 from the germline V gene are SGHNT and YENEEA. CDR3 length equals 15 residues. After removal of 5 bases from V and 4 bases from J, the junction contained 7 bases not matched to a gene.

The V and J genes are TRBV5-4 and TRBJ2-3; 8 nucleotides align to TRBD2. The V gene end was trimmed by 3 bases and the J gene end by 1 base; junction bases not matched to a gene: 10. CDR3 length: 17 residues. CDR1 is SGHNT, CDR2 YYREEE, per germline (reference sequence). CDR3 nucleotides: TGTGCCAGCAGCTCGATCGGGGGGGCCGAGGGCACAGATACGCAGTATTTT. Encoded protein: CASSSIGGAEGTDTQYF.

CDR3 sequence reads: CASSQLGKQETQYF. The CDR3, as DNA: TGTGCCAGCTCACAACTAGGGAAACAAGAGACCCAGTACTTC. V gene TRBV18 combines with J gene TRBJ2-5; tentatively, D is TRBD2 (5 bases). The CDR3 spans 14 residues. Deletions cut 4 bases from V and 2 bases from J, with 11 bases between. The V gene's germline CDR1 is KGHSH and CDR2 LQKENI.

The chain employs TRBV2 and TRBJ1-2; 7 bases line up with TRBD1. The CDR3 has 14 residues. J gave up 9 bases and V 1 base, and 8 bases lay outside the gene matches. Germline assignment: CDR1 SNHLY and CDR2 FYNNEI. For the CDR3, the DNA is TGTGCCAGCAGTGAAGAGGGGACAGTGTACCGCTACACCTTC. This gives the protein CASSEEGTVYRYTF. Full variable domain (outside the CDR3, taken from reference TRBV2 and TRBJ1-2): EPEVTQTPSHQVTQMGQEVILRCVPISNHLYFYWYRQILGQKVEFLVSFYNNEISEKSEIFDDQFSVERPDGSNFTLKIRSTKLEDSAMYFCASSEEGTVYRYTFGSGTRLTVV.

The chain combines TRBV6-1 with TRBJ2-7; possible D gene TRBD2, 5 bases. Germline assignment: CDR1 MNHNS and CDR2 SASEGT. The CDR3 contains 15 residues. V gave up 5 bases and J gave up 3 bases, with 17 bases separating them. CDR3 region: CASSHPGKGFYEQYF. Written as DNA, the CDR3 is TGTGCCAGCAGTCACCCGGGGAAGGGTTTCTACGAGCAGTACTTC.

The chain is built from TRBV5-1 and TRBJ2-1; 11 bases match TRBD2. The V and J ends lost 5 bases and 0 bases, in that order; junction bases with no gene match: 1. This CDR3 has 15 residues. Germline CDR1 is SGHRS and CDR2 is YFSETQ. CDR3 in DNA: TGCGCCAGCAGACTAGCGGGAGTCTCCTACAATGAGCAGTTCTTC. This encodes CASRLAGVSYNEQFF.

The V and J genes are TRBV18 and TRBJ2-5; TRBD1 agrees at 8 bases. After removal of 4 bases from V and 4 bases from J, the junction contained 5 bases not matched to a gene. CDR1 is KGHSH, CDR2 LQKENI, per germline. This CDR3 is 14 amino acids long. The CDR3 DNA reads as TGTGCCAGCTCACAGAGGACAGGGCGAGAGACCCAGTACTTC. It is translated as CASSQRTGRETQYF. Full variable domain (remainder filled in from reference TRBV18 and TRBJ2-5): NAGVMQNPRHLVRRRGQEARLRCSPMKGHSHVYWYRQLPEEGLKFMVYLQKENIIDESGMPKERFSAEFPKEGPSILRIQQVVRGDSAAYFCASSQRTGRETQYFGPGTRLLVL.

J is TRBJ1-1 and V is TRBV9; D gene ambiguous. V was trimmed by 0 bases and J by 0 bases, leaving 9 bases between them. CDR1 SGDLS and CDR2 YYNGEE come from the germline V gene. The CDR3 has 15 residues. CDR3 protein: CASSVGPGLNTEAFF. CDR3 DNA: TGTGCCAGCAGCGTAGGGCCAGGTTTGAACACTGAAGCTTTCTTT.

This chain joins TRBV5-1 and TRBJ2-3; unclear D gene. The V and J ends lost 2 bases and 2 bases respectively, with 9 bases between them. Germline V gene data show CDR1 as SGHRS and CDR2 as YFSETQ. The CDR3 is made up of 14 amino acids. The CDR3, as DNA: TGCGCCAGCAGCTTTAACACCCTCACAGATACGCAGTATTTT. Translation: CASSFNTLTDTQYF.

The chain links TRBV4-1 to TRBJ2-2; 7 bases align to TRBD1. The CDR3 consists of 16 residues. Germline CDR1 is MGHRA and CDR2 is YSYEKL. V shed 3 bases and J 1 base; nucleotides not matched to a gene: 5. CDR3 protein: CASSHPGTVNTGELFF. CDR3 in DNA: TGCGCCAGCAGCCACCCCGGGACAGTGAACACCGGGGAGCTGTTTTTT.

Written as DNA, the CDR3 is TGTGCCAGCTCACAGTCCCGGACAGCCCCAAAGAACACTGAAGCTTTCTTT. Residues: CASSQSRTAPKNTEAFF. The rearrangement joins TRBV18 to TRBJ1-1, with D possibly TRBD1 on 6 matching bases. This CDR3 comprises 17 residues. The germline V gene encodes CDR1 KGHSH and CDR2 LQKENI. The ends were cut back, 4 bases at V and 1 base at J, with 19 bases in the middle. The variable domain in full, completed from reference TRBV18 and TRBJ1-1, reads NAGVMQNPRHLVRRRGQEARLRCSPMKGHSHVYWYRQLPEEGLKFMVYLQKENIIDESGMPKERFSAEFPKEGPSILRIQQVVRGDSAAYFCASSQSRTAPKNTEAFFGQGTRLTVV.

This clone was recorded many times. As DNA, the CDR3 is TGTGCCAGCAGTTCCGGGACAGGGCGAGGTGGAAACACCATATATTTT. This translates into CASSSGTGRGGNTIYF. The V and J genes are TRBV27 and TRBJ1-3, with 9 bases that match TRBD1. V gave up 4 bases and J gave up 3 bases; unmatched junction bases: 7. Germline CDR1 is MNHEY and CDR2 is SMNVEV (reference sequence). The CDR3 runs 16 residues.

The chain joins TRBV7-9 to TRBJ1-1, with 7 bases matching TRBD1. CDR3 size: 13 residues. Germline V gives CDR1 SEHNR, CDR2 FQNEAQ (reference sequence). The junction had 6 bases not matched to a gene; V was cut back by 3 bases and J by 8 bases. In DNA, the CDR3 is TGTGCCAGCAGCTTGACAGGGCTTAGCGAAGCTTTCTTT. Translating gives CASSLTGLSEAFF.

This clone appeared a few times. The CDR3 loop is CASSNRGLGQETQYF. The CDR3 nucleotides are TGTGCCAGCAGTAACAGGGGATTGGGCCAAGAGACCCAGTACTTC. The chain is built from TRBV28 and TRBJ2-5; the match to TRBD1 covers 7 bases. Germline CDR1 is MDHEN and CDR2 is SYDVKM. Unmatched junction bases numbered 7, after V lost 5 bases and J lost 1 base. This CDR3 is 15 amino acids long. Supplemented by reference TRBV28 and TRBJ2-5, the full variable domain reads DVKVTQSSRYLVKRTGEKVFLECVQDMDHENMFWYRQDPGLGLRLIYFSYDVKMKEKGDIPEGYSVSREKKERFSLILESASTNQTSMYLCASSNRGLGQETQYFGPGTRLLVL.